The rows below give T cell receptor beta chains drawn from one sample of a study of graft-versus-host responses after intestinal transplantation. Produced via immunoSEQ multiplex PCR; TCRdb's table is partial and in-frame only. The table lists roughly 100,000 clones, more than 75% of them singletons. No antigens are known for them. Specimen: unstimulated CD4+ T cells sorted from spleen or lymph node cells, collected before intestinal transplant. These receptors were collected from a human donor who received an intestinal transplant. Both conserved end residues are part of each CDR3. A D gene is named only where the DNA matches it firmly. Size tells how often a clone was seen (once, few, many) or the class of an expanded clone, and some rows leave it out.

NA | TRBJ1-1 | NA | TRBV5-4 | CASRTGQTEAFF | TGTGCCAGTAGAACAGGGCAAACTGAAGCTTTCTTT
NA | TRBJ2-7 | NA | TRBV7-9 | CASSVGSYEQYF | TGTGCCAGCAGCGTTGGCTCCTACGAGCAGTACTTC
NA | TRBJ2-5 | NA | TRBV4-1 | CASSRGRAGTKNGETQYF | TGCGCCAGCAGCCGAGGTCGGGCCGGGACGAAGAATGGGGAGACCCAGTACTTC
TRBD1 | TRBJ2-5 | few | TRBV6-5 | CAISGDRGQETQYF | TGTGCCATCAGTGGGGACAGGGGGCAAGAGACCCAGTACTTC
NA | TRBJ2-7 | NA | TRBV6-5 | CASSETGSYEQYF | TGTGCCAGCAGTGAGACAGGTTCCTACGAGCAGTACTTC
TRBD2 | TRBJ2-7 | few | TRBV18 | CASSPAGAGEQYF | TGTGCCAGCTCACCGGCGGGAGCAGGGGAGCAGTACTTC
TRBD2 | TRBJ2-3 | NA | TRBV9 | CASSVRSGGAPDTQYF | TGTGCCAGCAGCGTTAGGAGCGGGGGGGCCCCAGATACGCAGTATTTT
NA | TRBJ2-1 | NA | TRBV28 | CASSLWGYEQFF | TGTGCCAGCAGTTTATGGGGGTACGAGCAGTTCTTC
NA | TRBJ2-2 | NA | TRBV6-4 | CASSGFTGFANTGELFF | TGTGCCAGCAGTGGTTTTACAGGTTTCGCGAACACCGGGGAGCTGTTTTTT
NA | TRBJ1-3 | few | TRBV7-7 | CASSKGGTGNTIYF | TGTGCCAGCAGCAAAGGGGGAACTGGAAACACCATATATTTT
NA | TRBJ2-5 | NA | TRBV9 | CASSVGSGEFETQYF | TGTGCCAGCAGCGTAGGAAGCGGAGAGTTCGAGACCCAGTACTTC
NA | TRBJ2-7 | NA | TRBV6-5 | CASNPGAYYYEQYF | TGTGCCAGCAACCCAGGGGCTTATTACTACGAGCAGTACTTC
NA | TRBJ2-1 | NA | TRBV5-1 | CASSLDQGGLGSRFF | TGCGCCAGCAGCTTGGATCAGGGGGGGCTGGGAAGCAGGTTCTTC
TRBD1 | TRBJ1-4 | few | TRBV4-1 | CASSLGQGNEKLFF | TGCGCCAGCAGCTTGGGACAGGGTAATGAAAAACTGTTTTTT
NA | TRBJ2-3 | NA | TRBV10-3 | CAIRGSRITDTQYF | TGTGCCATCAGGGGTAGTCGGATCACAGATACGCAGTATTTT
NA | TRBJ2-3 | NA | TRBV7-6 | CASSPRISTDTQYF | TGTGCCAGCAGCCCCCGGATCAGCACAGATACGCAGTATTTT
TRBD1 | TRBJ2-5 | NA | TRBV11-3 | CASSFGTGSGETQYF | TGTGCCAGCAGCTTCGGGACAGGGTCCGGGGAGACCCAGTACTTC
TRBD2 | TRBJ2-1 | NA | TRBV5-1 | CASRFLAGGHNEQFF | TGCGCCAGCAGGTTCCTAGCGGGGGGTCACAATGAGCAGTTCTTC
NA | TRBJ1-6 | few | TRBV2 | CASSVRNNSPLHF | TGTGCCAGCTCGGTACGGAACAATTCACCCCTCCACTTT
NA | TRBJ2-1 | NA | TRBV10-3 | CAISTSRSPYNEQFF | TGTGCCATCAGTACCTCCCGATCCCCTTACAATGAGCAGTTCTTC
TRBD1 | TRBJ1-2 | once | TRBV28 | CASSLGDRSLYGYTF | TGTGCCAGCAGTTTAGGGGACAGGAGCCTCTATGGCTACACCTTC
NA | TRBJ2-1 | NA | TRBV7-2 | CASSPNGVSYNEQFF | TGTGCCAGCAGCCCTAACGGGGTATCCTACAATGAGCAGTTCTTC
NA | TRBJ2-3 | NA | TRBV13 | CASSRTSGTDTQYF | TGTGCCAGCAGCCGCACATCGGGCACAGATACGCAGTATTTT
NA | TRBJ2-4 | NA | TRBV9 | CASSVDMGNIQYF | TGTGCCAGCAGCGTAGACATGGGAAACATTCAGTACTTC
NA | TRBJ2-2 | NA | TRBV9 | CASSVATVNTGELFF | TGTGCCAGCAGCGTAGCTACAGTTAACACCGGGGAGCTGTTTTTT
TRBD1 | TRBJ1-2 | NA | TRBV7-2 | CASSLPGGYYGYTF | TGTGCCAGCAGCTTACCAGGGGGCTACTATGGCTACACCTTC
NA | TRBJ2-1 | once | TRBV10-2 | CASKRGYGDIEYNEQFF | TGCGCCAGCAAAAGGGGGTACGGGGACATCGAGTACAATGAGCAGTTCTTC
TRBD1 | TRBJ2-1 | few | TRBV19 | CASRSPPGQNYNEQFF | TGTGCCAGTAGATCACCCCCGGGACAGAATTACAATGAGCAGTTCTTC
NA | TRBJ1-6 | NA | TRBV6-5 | CASSYSTGTRNSPLHF | TGTGCCAGCAGTTATTCTACCGGGACAAGGAATTCACCCCTCCACTTT
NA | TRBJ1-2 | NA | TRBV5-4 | CASSLARGGGYTF | TGTGCCAGCAGCTTGGCGAGGGGAGGTGGCTACACCTTC
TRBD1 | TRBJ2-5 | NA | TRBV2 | CASSYGQDQETQYF | TGTGCCAGCAGTTACGGACAGGACCAAGAGACCCAGTACTTC
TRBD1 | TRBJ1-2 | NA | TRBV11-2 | CASSPGQGSYGYTF | TGTGCCAGCAGCCCCGGACAGGGTTCCTATGGCTACACCTTC
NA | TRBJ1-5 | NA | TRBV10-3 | CAISESKRGNQPQHF | TGTGCCATCAGTGAGTCGAAGAGGGGAAATCAGCCCCAGCATTTT
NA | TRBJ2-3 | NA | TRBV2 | CASSGVAQLGYTQYF | TGTGCCAGCAGTGGCGTAGCCCAACTCGGGTATACGCAGTATTTT
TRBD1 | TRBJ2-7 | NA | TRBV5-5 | CASSLRTGWTYEQYF | TGTGCCAGCAGCTTGCGGACAGGGTGGACCTACGAGCAGTACTTC
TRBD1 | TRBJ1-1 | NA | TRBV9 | CASSGGQGFTEAFF | TGTGCCAGCAGCGGTGGACAGGGGTTCACTGAAGCTTTCTTT
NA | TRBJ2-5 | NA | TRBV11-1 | CASSFFAGRGSLQETQYF | TGTGCCAGCAGCTTTTTTGCAGGAAGGGGAAGTCTCCAAGAGACCCAGTACTTC